A selection of T cell receptor beta chains follows, all from one sample in a study of cytomegalovirus exposure and HLA in healthy donors. Using immunoSEQ multiplex PCR, the repertoire was profiled, and TCRdb retains in-frame clones only, with some absent. The sample includes about 180,000 clones, more than 75% of them seen just once. Material for sequencing was PBMCs. The receptors stem from a young man in good health and CMV-seropositive. CDR3s include the opening cysteine and the closing phenylalanine or tryptophan. A D gene is named only where the DNA matches it firmly. Size is stated for part of the rows, as once, few or many counts, or as a class when the clone is expanded.

TRBD1 TRBJ1-4 TRBV6-5 . TGTGCCAGCAGGATCGGGACAGGGTTTGAAAAACTGTTTTTT CASRIGTGFEKLFF
TRBD1 TRBJ1-6 TRBV6-5 . TGTGCCAGCAGTGGGACAGGGACCCTCCACTTT CASSGTGTLHF
. TRBJ1-1 TRBV5-4 once TGTGCCAGCAGCTTCTATACAGGGCCGGACACTGAAGCTTTCTTT CASSFYTGPDTEAFF
TRBD2 TRBJ2-3 TRBV5-6 . TGTGCCAGCAGCTCCCTAGCGGGGGATAGCACAGATACGCAGTATTTT CASSSLAGDSTDTQYF
. TRBJ1-1 TRBV7-2 . TGTGCCAGCAGCGGACAGTTGTACACTGAAGCTTTCTTT CASSGQLYTEAFF
TRBD2 TRBJ2-3 TRBV28 once TGTGCCAGCAGTTCACTAGCGGGAGGTGTCACAGATACGCAGTATTTT CASSSLAGGVTDTQYF
. TRBJ1-2 TRBV27 . TGTGCCAGCAGTTTGGGGGGGAGAGTTTACGACCCTTATGGCTACACCTTC CASSLGGRVYDPYGYTF
TRBD1 TRBJ1-2 TRBV28 . TGTGCCAGCGGGGGGACAGACCCATATGGCTACACCTTC CASGGTDPYGYTF
. TRBJ2-1 TRBV27 . TGTGCCAGCAGTTCAGCGGTACTTAGGAATGAGCAGTTCTTC CASSSAVLRNEQFF
. TRBJ1-5 TRBV30 once TGTGCCTGGAGTCGAGGGTCGGGTAGCAATCAGCCCCAGCATTTT CAWSRGSGSNQPQHF
TRBD1 TRBJ1-2 TRBV7-9 . TGTGCCAGCAGCCGGACAGGGGGCAAGGAGGGGTCTAACTATGGCTACACCTTC CASSRTGGKEGSNYGYTF
. TRBJ1-1 TRBV29-1 . TGCAGCGTTAACCAGGGGTTGAACACTGAAGCTTTCTTT CSVNQGLNTEAFF
. TRBJ2-7 TRBV6-1 . TGTGCCAGCAGTGAAGGGGCAGCCGCCTCCTACGAGCAGTACTTC CASSEGAAASYEQYF
. TRBJ2-3 TRBV7-2 . TGTGCCAGCAGCTTAGGAGCGTATAGCACAGATACGCAGTATTTT CASSLGAYSTDTQYF
TRBD1 TRBJ2-3 TRBV7-3 . TGTGCCAGCAGCTTGGACAGGGTGGACACAGATACGCAGTATTTT CASSLDRVDTDTQYF
TRBD1 TRBJ1-3 TRBV6-5 . TGTGCCAGCAGTGGGACAGGTAGTATTGACACCATATATTTT CASSGTGSIDTIYF
TRBD2 TRBJ2-5 TRBV9 once TGTGCCAGCAGCCCCCCTAGCGGGGGGGCGTGGGAGACCCAGTACTTC CASSPPSGGAWETQYF
TRBD1 TRBJ2-7 TRBV6-1 many TGTGCCAGCATACCAAGACAGGGAAGTGCCTACGAGCAGTACTTC CASIPRQGSAYEQYF
TRBD1 TRBJ2-7 TRBV29-1 . TGCAGCGTTAAAGGGGACAGGGGTTACGAGCAGTACTTC CSVKGDRGYEQYF
TRBD1 TRBJ2-7 TRBV5-1 . TGCGCCAGCAGCTTGGGGGACAGCAAAACCTACGAGCAGTACTTC CASSLGDSKTYEQYF
. TRBJ2-1 TRBV7-9 once TGTGCCAGCAGCCCACCCGGCTGGGCAGAGCAGTTCTTC CASSPPGWAEQFF
. TRBJ1-4 TRBV7-9 . TGTGCCAGCAGCGCCTCCGGGTCGTTTAATGAAAAACTGTTTTTT CASSASGSFNEKLFF